One and the same sample provided the 15 T cell receptor beta chains below, sequenced in a study of radiotherapy plus CTLA-4 blockade in lung cancer. Profiled with immunoSEQ multiplex PCR; TCRdb holds only in-frame clones, not every one. Of tens of thousands of clones listed, over 65% are singletons. The sample was peripheral blood, taken from a patient treated with radiotherapy plus ipilimumab. The receptors were sampled from a human donor with non-small cell lung cancer who had a partial response to radiotherapy plus ipilimumab.

This chain links TRBV19 with TRBJ1-2; 7 nucleotides line up with TRBD1. V was pared by 4 bases and J by 5 bases, with 13 bases of the junction left unmatched. The CDR3 runs 16 residues. CDR1 is LNHDA and CDR2 is SQIVND in the germline V gene (reference sequence). The CDR3 DNA follows: TGTGCCAGTAGTAGAGTCGGGAGACAGGGAAATTATGGCTACACCTTC. This sequence encodes CASSRVGRQGNYGYTF.

CDR3 nucleotides: TGTGCCAGCAGCTTGGGACTATCAGAGACCCAGTACTTC. Amino acid sequence: CASSLGLSETQYF. This chain links TRBV5-6 with TRBJ2-5, with a weak D call TRBD2 (5 bases). CDR3 length: 13 residues. Germline CDR1 SGHDT, CDR2 YYEEEE. V lost 0 bases to trimming and J lost 4 bases, with 7 bases between them.

The CDR3 region is CASIRQGSYNSPLHF. The CDR3 nucleotides are TGTGCCAGCATCAGGCAGGGCTCCTATAATTCACCCCTCCACTTT. The chain uses TRBV2 and TRBJ1-6; D may be TRBD1 (5 bases). There are 15 residues in the CDR3. V gave up 7 bases and J gave up 0 bases, with 10 bases separating them. The germline gives CDR1 SNHLY, CDR2 FYNNEI.

The DNA of the CDR3 is TGTGCCAGCAGCCATGAGACTAGCGGGGGATCTAAGCAGTACTTC. Translated, it gives CASSHETSGGSKQYF. The V call is TRBV7-2, the J call TRBJ2-5; TRBD2 matches 12 bases. V was pared by 5 bases and J by 11 bases, with 12 bases of the junction left unmatched. CDR1 and CDR2 from the germline V gene are SGHTA and FQGNSA. The CDR3 is 15 residues long.

This clone was detected a few times. A much larger clonotype is one base distant, so this may be a read error. This rearrangement joins TRBV4-1 to TRBJ1-1, with D tentatively TRBD1 (6 bases). V gave up 0 bases and J gave up 5 bases, with 13 bases separating them. Germline V gene data show CDR1 as MGHRA and CDR2 as YSYEKL. This CDR3 comprises 15 residues. The CDR3 DNA follows: TGCGCCAGCAGCCAAGAACAGGGAGGGGGAACTGAAGCTTTCTTT. Amino acids: CASSQEQGGGTEAFF.

This chain connects TRBV19 to TRBJ2-7, with 11 bases fitting TRBD2. The CDR3 length is 18 residues. Trimming took 10 bases from V and 3 from J; bases not matched to a gene: 20. Germline V gene lookup returns CDR1 LNHDA and CDR2 SQIVND (reference sequence). CDR3 sequence: CATQGDGQASGGSYEQYF. Here the CDR3 DNA reads TGTGCCACCCAAGGGGATGGACAAGCTAGCGGGGGGAGCTACGAGCAGTACTTC.

Concerning this clone itself: Within the sample, other DNA sequences also encode this same CDR3. The chain recombines TRBV5-1 with TRBJ1-1; 8 bases fit TRBD1. The germline V gene has CDR1 SGHRS and CDR2 YFSETQ. The junction had 6 bases not matched to a gene; V was cut back by 2 bases and J by 0 bases. The CDR3 is made up of 16 amino acids. CDR3 residues: CASSLGTGGMNTEAFF. The CDR3, as DNA: TGCGCCAGCAGCTTAGGGACAGGAGGAATGAACACTGAAGCTTTCTTT.

This clone was observed once. The genes are TRBV19 and TRBJ2-5; TRBD2 matches 9 bases. Germline V gene data show CDR1 as LNHDA and CDR2 as SQIVND (reference sequence). The CDR3 is 15 residues long. Germline trimming cut 5 bases from V and 1 base from J; bases unmatched to any gene: 5. The CDR3 sequence: CASSVSGGPQETQYF. The CDR3 DNA reads TGTGCCAGTAGTGTTAGCGGGGGACCCCAAGAGACCCAGTACTTC.

The rearrangement joins TRBV29-1 to TRBJ2-7; 8 bases agree with TRBD2. Losses at the gene ends were 4 bases for V and 3 bases for J; bases not matched to a gene: 8. There are 14 residues in the CDR3. Germline CDR1 and CDR2: SQVTM and ANQGSEA. CDR3 coding DNA: TGCAGCGTTGGGGGGGCGGGGGGAATCTACGAGCAGTACTTC. Protein sequence: CSVGGAGGIYEQYF.

In regard to this clone: The same CDR3 is also encoded by other DNA sequences in this sample. This sequence joins TRBV28 and TRBJ2-2; 8 nucleotides align to TRBD1. In germline, CDR1 is MDHEN, CDR2 SYDVKM. This CDR3 region has 20 residues. Germline trimming cut 6 bases from V and 3 bases from J; bases unmatched to any gene: 21. CDR3: CASSRGTEPTLRGHTGELFF. The CDR3 nucleotides read TGTGCCAGCAGCCGAGGCACAGAGCCGACCCTCAGGGGGCACACCGGGGAGCTGTTTTTT.

The J gene is TRBJ1-2, the V gene TRBV5-1; TRBD1 agrees at 10 bases. CDR1 SGHRS and CDR2 YFSETQ come from the germline V gene. The CDR3 is 14 residues long. The trim removed 4 bases at V and 8 bases at J, leaving 8 bases unmatched. In DNA, the CDR3 is TGCGCCAGCAGCGACGGGACAGGGGCCTACGGCTACACCTTC. It is translated as CASSDGTGAYGYTF.

The sample holds a few counts of this clone. The V call is TRBV5-1, the J call TRBJ1-1, with D possibly matching TRBD1 (5 bases). In germline, CDR1 is SGHRS, CDR2 YFSETQ. The V end lost 2 bases, the J end lost 5 bases, and 13 bases lay between the germline ends. This CDR3 is built from 14 residues. The CDR3 sequence is CASSLGQGETEAFF. The CDR3 DNA is TGCGCCAGCAGCTTAGGGCAGGGTGAAACTGAAGCTTTCTTT.

The rearrangement links TRBV6-1 to TRBJ1-6, with TRBD1 matching 9 bases. Germline CDR1 and CDR2: MNHNS and SASEGT. There are 15 residues in the CDR3. V was clipped by 6 bases and J by 10 bases; unmatched bases: 10. CDR3 residues: CASSATGGLNSPLHF. The CDR3 nucleotides read TGTGCCAGCAGCGCCACAGGGGGCTTGAACTCACCCCTCCACTTT.

The V call is TRBV19, the J call TRBJ1-1; D perhaps matches TRBD1 (5 bases). Trimming took off 7 bases at V and 0 bases at J, with 12 bases between the two ends. CDR3 size: 14 residues. Germline V gene sequence: CDR1 LNHDA, CDR2 SQIVND (reference sequence). The CDR3: CASKAQGMNTEAFF. In DNA form, the CDR3 reads TGTGCCAGTAAAGCCCAGGGAATGAACACTGAAGCTTTCTTT.

The chain employs TRBV15 and TRBJ1-5, with 7 nucleotides matching TRBD1. Germline CDR1 LNHNV, CDR2 YYDKDF (reference sequence). The CDR3 is made up of 18 amino acids. V lost 0 bases and J lost 2; bases outside the gene matches: 10. The CDR3 sequence: CATSRDSSTGVGNQPQHF. The CDR3 nucleotides are TGTGCCACCAGCAGAGATTCATCAACAGGGGTAGGCAATCAGCCCCAGCATTTT.